This T cell receptor beta chain was captured by sequencing in a study of CD8 T cells in Susac syndrome. General observations from the study: As the study acknowledged, the number of individuals who were part of its TCR sequencing and HLA analysis was relatively small.

From blood CD8+ and CD4+ T cells, the TCR beta chain was sequenced. The controls, all healthy donors, were matched for age and sex. For this clonotype: Its antigen is unidentified.

V gave up 5 bases and J gave up 2 bases; unmatched junction bases: 5. In germline, CDR1 is SGHTA, CDR2 FQGNSA. This CDR3 has 16 residues. The RNA input was roughly 0.45 to 1 ug, and it was reverse transcribed with random hexamers. TCR beta CDR3 was amplified by immunoSEQ multiplex PCR. This amplification extended across 54 Vbeta and 13 Jbeta segments. MiXCR, applied by TCRdb to the immunoSEQ multiplex PCR reads, yields one record per CDR3 protein. The data show 50,000 to 65,000 distinct CDR3 sequences, approximately 94% seen once. The chain employs TRBV7-2 and TRBJ2-7; TRBD2 agrees at 14 bases. The sequenced material came from CD8+ T cells from PBMCs. This clonotype originated in a human donor in good health. The DNA for the CDR3 is TGTGCCAGCAGCCCCCTGGGACTAGCGGGGGCCTACGAGCAGTACTTC. Amino acid sequence: CASSPLGLAGAYEQYF.